The 30 T cell receptor beta chains listed next were all sequenced from one sample in a study of regulatory T cells in long-lasting Graves disease. Described time point: newly diagnosed GD, antithyroid drugs for less than 3 months. There was RNA extracted from PBMCs, and the TCR library was made from it. TCR beta libraries were built with iRepertoire HTBI primers and Arm-PCR of CDR3 regions. One entry per CDR3 protein, called by TCRdb with MiXCR from the multiplex PCR reads. The sample holds about 540,000 distinct CDR3 sequences, less than 15% seen once. This sample was also put to use in a study of T cells in Graves' hyperthyroidism and ophthalmopathy.

Sequenced material: peripheral blood mononuclear cells (PBMCs), taken at new diagnosis, from a patient treated with antithyroid drugs. The receptors derive from a man aged 30 to 39 with Graves disease.

There are many counts of this clonotype. The V call is TRBV12-3 or TRBV12-4, the J call TRBJ2-3; 7 bases line up with TRBD2. Losses at the gene ends were 6 bases for V and 0 bases for J; bases not matched to a gene: 6. CDR3 length: 15 residues. CDR3 DNA sequence: TGTGCCAGCAGCTTACTAGCGACTAGCACAGATACGCAGTATTTT. Its translation is CASSLLATSTDTQYF.

This clonotype was counted only a few times. This may be a read error, as it is one base from a much larger clone. The chain uses TRBV2 and TRBJ2-1, with D perhaps matching TRBD2 (5 bases). Trimming took off 3 bases at V and 6 bases at J, with 18 bases between the two ends. This CDR3 is built from 16 residues. The germline gives CDR1 SNHLY, CDR2 FYNNEI. This CDR3 is CASSDAKEAKVNEQFF. The CDR3 bases are TGTGCCAGCAGTGATGCAAAGGAGGCCAAGGTCAATGAGCAGTTCTTC.

This rearrangement joins TRBV3-1 to TRBJ2-1; 12 bases are a match to TRBD1. Germline CDR1 and CDR2: LGHDT and YNNKEL (reference sequence). The CDR3 contains 17 residues. After removal of 2 bases from V and 6 bases from J, the junction contained 8 bases not matched to a gene. The CDR3 bases are TGTGCCAGCAGCCAAAATACTTGGGACAGGGGGCTCAATGAGCAGTTCTTC. Translation: CASSQNTWDRGLNEQFF.

In this sample, this clonotype turned up many times. The chain links TRBV7-3 to TRBJ2-2, with D possibly being TRBD2 (6 bases). The V end lost 4 bases, the J end lost 4 bases, and 13 bases lay between the germline ends. The CDR3 runs to 15 residues. The V gene's germline CDR1 is SGHTA and CDR2 FQGTGA. The CDR3 sequence is CASSSSGVGTGELFF. CDR3 nucleotides: TGTGCCAGCAGCTCCTCGGGAGTAGGCACCGGGGAGCTGTTTTTT.

The rearrangement links TRBV6-4 to TRBJ2-3; D could derive from TRBD1 or TRBD2 (5 bases each). CDR1 is MRHNA, CDR2 SNTAGT, per germline. This CDR3 is built from 15 residues. The germline V and J ends were trimmed by 3 bases and 6 bases, with 16 bases remaining between them. CDR3 sequence reads: CASSEGTSGPDTQYF. CDR3 nucleotides: TGTGCCAGCAGTGAAGGGACCAGCGGACCGGATACGCAGTATTTT.

This clonotype has ten or more counts. This chain connects TRBV7-9 to TRBJ2-1, with D unclear. The germline V gene encodes CDR1 SEHNR and CDR2 FQNEAQ (reference sequence). With 3 bases removed from V and 9 bases from J, the gap between germline ends came to 9 bases. CDR3 size: 12 residues. CDR3 bases: TGTGCCAGCAGCTTCGGAAGGACTGAGCAGTTCTTC. Translation gives CASSFGRTEQFF.

This clonotype was observed many times. V gene TRBV4-1 combines with J gene TRBJ2-3, with TRBD2 matching over 11 bases. V shed 0 bases, J shed 5 bases, and the junction held 4 bases outside the gene matches. In germline, CDR1 is MGHRA, CDR2 YSYEKL. There are 16 residues in the CDR3. The CDR3 here is CASSQDRLAGGDTQYF. In DNA form, the CDR3 reads TGCGCCAGCAGCCAAGACCGGCTAGCGGGAGGAGATACGCAGTATTTT.

This clonotype was seen repeatedly, ten times or more. The CDR3 nucleotides read TGTGCCACCAGTGCTGGAACTGACACCGAGCAGTACTTC. Its translation is CATSAGTDTEQYF. The chain links TRBV24-1 to TRBJ2-7; no reliable D call. CDR1 and CDR2 from the germline V gene are KGHDR and SFDVKD. This CDR3 has 13 amino acids. The germline V and J ends were trimmed by 5 bases and 6 bases, with 13 bases remaining between them.

The chain employs TRBV11-2 and TRBJ2-1, with D uncertain. The CDR3 consists of 15 residues. Germline CDR1 reads SGHAT; CDR2 reads FQNNGV. V shed 1 base and J shed 7 bases, with 14 bases lying between them. In nucleotides, the CDR3 is TGTGCCAGCAGCTTAGGCGTGACCCGCAGGAATGAGCAGTTCTTC. Amino acids: CASSLGVTRRNEQFF.

This clonotype was observed a handful of times. The chain joins TRBV7-8 to TRBJ2-4; no definite D call. Per germline, CDR1 SGHVS and CDR2 FQNEAQ. This CDR3 is built from 16 residues. V was pared by 5 bases and J by 0 bases, with 14 bases between. The CDR3 region is CASSPYRSGAKNIQYF. The CDR3 DNA is TGTGCCAGCAGCCCCTACCGATCGGGAGCCAAAAACATTCAGTACTTC.

Ten or more counts support this clonotype. The gene calls are TRBV6-4 and TRBJ2-1; 7 bases align to TRBD2. V shed 7 bases, J shed 8 bases, and the junction held 8 bases outside the gene matches. Germline CDR1 MRHNA, CDR2 SNTAGT. This CDR3 has 13 amino acids. CDR3 residues: CASTRLAIDEQFF. The CDR3 DNA reads as TGTGCCAGCACCAGACTAGCTATCGATGAGCAGTTCTTC.

This clonotype has at least ten counts. The chain links TRBV7-6 to TRBJ2-3; possible D gene TRBD2, 6 bases. The CDR3 is 15 amino acids. V gave up 3 bases and J gave up 2 bases, with 12 bases separating them. Germline values: CDR1 SGHVS, CDR2 FNYEAQ. The CDR3 protein is CASSLEGSNTDTQYF. The CDR3 region has the DNA TGTGCCAGCAGCTTGGAGGGTTCGAACACAGATACGCAGTATTTT.

This clonotype turned up a few times. V is TRBV3-1 and J is TRBJ2-7; 14 bases align to TRBD2. Germline V gene lookup returns CDR1 LGHDT and CDR2 YNNKEL (reference sequence). This CDR3 contains 15 residues. The ends lost 6 bases at V and 0 bases at J; junction bases unmatched: 1. CDR3 sequence reads: CASRGTSGSSYEQYF. CDR3 DNA sequence: TGTGCCAGCAGAGGGACTAGCGGGAGCTCCTACGAGCAGTACTTC.

This clonotype was observed a few times. The rearrangement uses TRBV9 and TRBJ2-1; 14 nucleotides align to TRBD2. The J call is in doubt because the DNA end fits TRBJ2-5 better. From germline, CDR1 is SGDLS and CDR2 YYNGEE. The CDR3 extends over 19 amino acids. CDR3 loop: CASSAGTSGSLTIQETQYF. The CDR3 nucleotides read TGTGCCAGCAGCGCGGGGACTAGCGGGAGCCTCACAATACAAGAGACCCAGTACTTC.

This clonotype has a count of ten or more. The gene calls are TRBV2 and TRBJ1-2, with 7 bases lining up with TRBD1. CDR3 size: 13 residues. The germline CDR1 and CDR2 sequences are SNHLY and FYNNEI. After removal of 6 bases from V and 7 bases from J, the junction contained 8 bases not matched to a gene. Here the CDR3 DNA reads TGTGCCAGCAGGATGACAGGGAATTCTGGCTACACCTTC. Protein product: CASRMTGNSGYTF.

This clonotype was found a few times. It may be a read error: a sequence one base away is much more abundant. The chain recombines TRBV29-1 with TRBJ2-5, with 12 bases aligning to TRBD2. The end of the DNA fits TRBJ2-1 better, so the J call may be wrong. In germline, CDR1 is SQVTM, CDR2 ANQGSEA. The CDR3 consists of 16 residues. The CDR3, as DNA: TGCAGCGTTGAAGGAGAAGGACTAGCGGGAAGCAATGAGCAGTTCTTC. Translation gives CSVEGEGLAGSNEQFF.

This rearrangement joins TRBV18 to TRBJ2-5; 8 bases agree with TRBD1. Trimming removed 3 bases from V and 1 base from J; junction bases left unmatched: 7. CDR3 length: 16 amino acids. Germline V gene sequence: CDR1 KGHSH, CDR2 LQKENI. The CDR3 is CASSPRTGRRQETQYF. CDR3 DNA sequence: TGTGCCAGCTCACCGCGGACAGGGCGTCGCCAAGAGACCCAGTACTTC.

This clonotype was observed a few times. The CDR3 protein is CATSPGPNTDTQYF. CDR3 coding DNA: TGTGCCACCAGTCCAGGGCCTAACACAGATACGCAGTATTTT. J is TRBJ2-3 and V is TRBV24-1, with a weak D call TRBD1 (5 bases). Germline V gene lookup returns CDR1 KGHDR and CDR2 SFDVKD. There are 14 residues in the CDR3. V was clipped by 6 bases and J by 2 bases, with 11 bases between them.

This clonotype showed up just a few times. In DNA form, the CDR3 reads TGTGCCAGTAGACGGGAAAAACTGTTTTTT. This sequence encodes CASRREKLFF. The chain employs TRBV19 and TRBJ1-4; no firm D call. CDR1 and CDR2 from the germline V gene are LNHDA and SQIVND (reference sequence). Trimming removed 6 bases from V and 8 bases from J, with 4 bases in between. The CDR3 runs 10 residues.

This clonotype was seen ten or more times. This rearrangement joins TRBV12-3 or TRBV12-4 to TRBJ1-6, with 7 bases matching TRBD1. With V trimmed by 8 bases and J by 9 bases, 10 bases remained unmatched. The CDR3 is 14 residues long. This chain's CDR3 is CASVNRGGGSPLHF. The CDR3, as DNA: TGTGCCAGCGTCAACAGGGGAGGTGGTTCACCCCTCCACTTT.

This clonotype was found many times. This chain joins TRBV2 and TRBJ1-2, with D possibly TRBD1 on 5 matching bases. V lost 10 bases and J 3 bases, leaving 18 bases between the germline ends. The CDR3 consists of 14 residues. Germline assignment: CDR1 SNHLY and CDR2 FYNNEI. The CDR3 spells CANALGDADYGYTF. The DNA of the CDR3 is TGTGCCAACGCTTTGGGGGACGCCGACTATGGCTACACCTTC. Full variable domain (rest looked up from reference TRBV2 and TRBJ1-2): EPEVTQTPSHQVTQMGQEVILRCVPISNHLYFYWYRQILGQKVEFLVSFYNNEISEKSEIFDDQFSVERPDGSNFTLKIRSTKLEDSAMYFCANALGDADYGYTFGSGTRLTVV.

This clonotype was recorded many times. The chain uses TRBV5-5 and TRBJ2-3, with D uncertain. The V end lost 7 bases, the J end lost 4 bases, and 19 bases lay between the germline ends. The CDR3 has 15 amino acids. Germline V gives CDR1 SGHKS, CDR2 YYEKEE (reference sequence). The CDR3 sequence: CASQPLAVRADTQYF. CDR3 nucleotides: TGTGCCAGCCAACCACTGGCGGTTCGGGCAGATACGCAGTATTTT. Full variable domain (outside the CDR3, taken from reference TRBV5-5 and TRBJ2-3): DAGVTQSPTHLIKTRGQQVTLRCSPISGHKSVSWYQQVLGQGPQFIFQYYEKEERGRGNFPDRFSARQFPNYSSELNVNALLLGDSALYLCASQPLAVRADTQYFGPGTRLTVL.

In its sample, this clonotype was seen many times. The chain recombines TRBV12-3 or TRBV12-4 with TRBJ1-2; 7 nucleotides line up with TRBD1. CDR3 length equals 15 residues. The ends lost 8 bases at V and 3 bases at J; junction bases unmatched: 12. The CDR3 here is CASLRTGPGDYGYTF. CDR3 in DNA: TGTGCCAGCCTTAGGACAGGTCCTGGGGACTATGGCTACACCTTC.

The rearrangement joins TRBV5-1 to TRBJ2-5; D tentatively fits TRBD1 or TRBD2 (5 bases each). V lost 1 base, J lost 0 bases, and 10 bases lay in between. This CDR3 is built from 15 residues. Germline V gene data show CDR1 as SGHRS and CDR2 as YFSETQ. CDR3 in amino acids: CASSLRETDQETQYF. CDR3 in DNA: TGCGCCAGCAGCTTGAGGGAGACAGACCAAGAGACCCAGTACTTC.

This clonotype has more than one count but fewer than ten. The chain is built from TRBV27 and TRBJ2-7; possible D gene TRBD2, 6 bases. Germline V gene sequence: CDR1 MNHEY, CDR2 SMNVEV (reference sequence). V was trimmed by 3 bases and J by 3 bases, leaving 18 bases between them. The CDR3 sequence is 16 residues long. CDR3 DNA: TGTGCCAGCAGTTTCTGGATGGGGGGAAATGGCTACGAGCAGTACTTC. Its translation: CASSFWMGGNGYEQYF.

A note on this clonotype: A read error may be the cause here, since a much bigger clone is one base away. This rearrangement joins TRBV3-1 to TRBJ2-1, with D possibly TRBD2 on 6 matching bases. V was shortened by 4 bases and J by 8 bases, with 18 bases between the two germline ends. The CDR3 totals 15 residues. CDR1 is LGHDT and CDR2 is YNNKEL in the germline V gene (reference sequence). CDR3 protein: CASSRLVGLGDEQFF. The CDR3 DNA sequence: TGTGCCAGCAGCCGACTAGTGGGCCTTGGGGATGAGCAGTTCTTC.

This chain links TRBV6-5 with TRBJ1-2, with D unresolved. Germline assignment: CDR1 MNHEY and CDR2 SVGAGI. V gave up 0 bases and J gave up 3 bases, with 14 bases separating them. This CDR3 is 16 amino acids long. The CDR3 nucleotides read TGTGCCAGCAGTTACTCGATGGCGGGAAAATACTATGGCTACACCTTC. It encodes CASSYSMAGKYYGYTF.

As concerns this clonotype: A much larger clone differs by one base, so this may be a read error. This chain joins TRBV12-3 or TRBV12-4 and TRBJ1-4; D is unclear. The CDR3 spans 12 residues. Written as DNA, the CDR3 is TGTGCCAGCAGTTTATTTAGGGTAAAACTGGTTTTT. It specifies CASSLFRVKLVF.

At least ten counts were recorded for this clonotype. The chain has TRBV7-9 and TRBJ2-1, with D perhaps given as TRBD1 or TRBD2 (5 bases each). The CDR3 runs 11 residues. Trimming cost V 6 bases and J 13 bases, with 13 bases left between them. Per germline, CDR1 SEHNR and CDR2 FQNEAQ (reference sequence). CDR3 sequence reads: CASSPEGYQFF. The CDR3 nucleotides are TGTGCCAGCAGTCCCGAGGGGTATCAGTTCTTC.

V gene TRBV11-2 combines with J gene TRBJ1-1; TRBD1 matches at 9 bases. The CDR3 is 15 amino acids. The J segment lost 11 bases and the V segment lost 1 base, leaving 11 bases of the junction unmatched. Germline CDR1 SGHAT, CDR2 FQNNGV. The CDR3: CASSLASSGQGWAFF. CDR3 coding DNA: TGTGCCAGCAGCTTAGCCTCCTCGGGACAGGGTTGGGCTTTCTTT.